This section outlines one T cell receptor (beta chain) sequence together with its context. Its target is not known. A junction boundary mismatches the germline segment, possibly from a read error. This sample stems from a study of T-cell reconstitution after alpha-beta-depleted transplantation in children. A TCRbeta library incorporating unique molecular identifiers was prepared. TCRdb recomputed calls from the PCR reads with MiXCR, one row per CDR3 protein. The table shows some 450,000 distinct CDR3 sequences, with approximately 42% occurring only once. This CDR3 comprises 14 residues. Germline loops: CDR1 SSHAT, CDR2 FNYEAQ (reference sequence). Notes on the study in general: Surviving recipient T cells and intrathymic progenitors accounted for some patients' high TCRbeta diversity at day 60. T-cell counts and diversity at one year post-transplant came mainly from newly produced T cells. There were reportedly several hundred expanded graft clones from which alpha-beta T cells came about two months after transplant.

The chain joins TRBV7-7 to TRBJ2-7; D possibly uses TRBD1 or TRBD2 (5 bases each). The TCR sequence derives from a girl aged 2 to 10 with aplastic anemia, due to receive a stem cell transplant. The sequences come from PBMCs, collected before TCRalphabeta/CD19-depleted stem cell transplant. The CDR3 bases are TGTGCTAGCACCGCCGGGACGGTTTCCTACGAGCAGTACTTC. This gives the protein CASTAGTVSYEQYF.